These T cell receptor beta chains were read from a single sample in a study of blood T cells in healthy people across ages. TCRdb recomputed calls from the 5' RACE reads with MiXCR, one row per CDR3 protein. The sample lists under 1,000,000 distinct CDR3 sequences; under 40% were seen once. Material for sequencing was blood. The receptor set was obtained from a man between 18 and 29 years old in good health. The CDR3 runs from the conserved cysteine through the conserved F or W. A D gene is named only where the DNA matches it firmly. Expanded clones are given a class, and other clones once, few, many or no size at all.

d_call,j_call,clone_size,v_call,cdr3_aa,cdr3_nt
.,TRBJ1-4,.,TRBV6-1,CASSVSTVSNEKLFF,TGTGCCAGCAGTGTTTCTACAGTCTCTAATGAAAAACTGTTTTTT
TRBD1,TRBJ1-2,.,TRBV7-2,CASSPSGTGANYGYTF,TGTGCCAGCAGTCCCTCCGGGACAGGGGCTAACTATGGCTACACCTTC
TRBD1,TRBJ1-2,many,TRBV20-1,CSGMGQGSYGYTF,TGCAGTGGTATGGGACAGGGCTCCTATGGCTACACCTTC
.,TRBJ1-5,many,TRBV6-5,CASSGSSNQPQHF,TGTGCCAGCAGTGGGAGTAGCAATCAGCCCCAGCATTTT
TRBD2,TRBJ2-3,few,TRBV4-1,CASSHGRLAGGPDTQYF,TGCGCCAGCAGCCACGGAAGACTAGCGGGGGGGCCGGATACGCAGTATTTT
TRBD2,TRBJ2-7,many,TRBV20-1,CSARSGGSYEQYF,TGCAGTGCTAGAAGCGGGGGCTCCTACGAGCAGTACTTC
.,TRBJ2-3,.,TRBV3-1,CASSQEILRLARTETQYF,TGTGCCAGCAGCCAAGAAATCTTAAGGCTAGCCCGGACAGAGACGCAGTATTTT
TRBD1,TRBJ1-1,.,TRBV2,CASRSGAGGATEAFF,TGTGCCAGCAGATCAGGGGCAGGGGGTGCGACTGAAGCTTTCTTT
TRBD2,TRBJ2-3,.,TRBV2,CASSDPAGGQYF,TGTGCCAGCAGTGACCCAGCGGGGGGGCAGTATTTT
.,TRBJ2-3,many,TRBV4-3,CASSQMGGAHTDTQYF,TGCGCCAGCAGCCAAATGGGAGGAGCTCACACAGATACGCAGTATTTT
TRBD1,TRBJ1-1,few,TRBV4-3,CASTYDRASTEAFF,TGCGCCAGCACTTATGACAGGGCATCCACTGAAGCTTTCTTT
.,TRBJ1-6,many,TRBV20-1,CSAPPKALVNSPLHF,TGCAGTGCCCCCCCTAAGGCTTTAGTTAATTCACCCCTCCACTTT
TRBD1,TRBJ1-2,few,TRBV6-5,CASSYFKTGGDGYTF,TGTGCCAGCAGTTACTTTAAAACAGGGGGCGATGGCTACACCTTC
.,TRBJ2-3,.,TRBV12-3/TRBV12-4,CASRFSGSSADTQYF,TGTGCCAGCAGGTTCAGCGGAAGTAGCGCAGATACGCAGTATTTT
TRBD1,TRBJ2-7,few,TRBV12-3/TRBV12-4,CASSPTGVSYEQYF,TGTGCCAGCAGCCCTACAGGGGTGTCCTACGAGCAGTACTTC
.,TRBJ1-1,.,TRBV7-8,CASSSGAPNTEAFF,TGTGCCAGCAGCTCGGGGGCGCCAAACACTGAAGCTTTCTTT
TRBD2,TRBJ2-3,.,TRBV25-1,CASSDFLAGGTTDTQYF,TGTGCCAGCAGTGACTTTTTAGCGGGGGGTACCACAGATACGCAGTATTTT
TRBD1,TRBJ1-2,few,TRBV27,CASDPTGQGYGYTF,TGTGCCAGCGATCCGACGGGACAGGGGTATGGCTACACCTTC
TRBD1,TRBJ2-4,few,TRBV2,CASSWTGSKNIQYF,TGTGCCAGCAGTTGGACAGGCAGCAAAAACATTCAGTACTTC
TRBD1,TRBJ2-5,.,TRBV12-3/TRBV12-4,CAIGSPGQGGNEQYF,TGTGCCATCGGATCTCCGGGACAGGGTGGCAATGAGCAGTACTTC
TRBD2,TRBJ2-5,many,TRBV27,CASSSRGLPQETQYF,TGTGCCAGCAGCTCCCGGGGACTACCTCAAGAGACCCAGTACTTC
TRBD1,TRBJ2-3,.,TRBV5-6,CASSLGQGVDTQYF,TGTGCCAGCAGCTTGGGACAGGGGGTAGATACGCAGTATTTT
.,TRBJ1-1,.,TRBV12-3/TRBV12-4,CASSFGKGSEAFF,TGTGCCAGCAGTTTCGGCAAAGGGAGCGAAGCTTTCTTT
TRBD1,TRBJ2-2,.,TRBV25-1,CASGTEGATTPNTGELFF,TGTGCCAGCGGCACCGAGGGGGCTACCACCCCGAACACCGGGGAGCTGTTTTTT
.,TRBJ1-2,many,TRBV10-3,CAISVTSGTANYGYTF,TGTGCCATCAGTGTTACCTCCGGGACGGCTAACTATGGCTACACCTTC
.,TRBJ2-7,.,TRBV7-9,CASSGGRGGNEQYF,TGTGCCAGCAGCGGGGGCAGGGGCGGCAATGAGCAGTACTTC
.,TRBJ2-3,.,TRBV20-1,CSAARDTQYF,TGCAGTGCCGCACGTGATACGCAGTATTTT
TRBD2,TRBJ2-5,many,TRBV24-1,CATGLAGGGNEQYF,TGTGCCACCGGACTAGCGGGGGGCGGCAATGAGCAGTACTTC
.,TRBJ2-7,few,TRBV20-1,CSAMAPFSSYEQYF,TGCAGTGCTATGGCCCCATTCTCCTCCTACGAGCAGTACTTC
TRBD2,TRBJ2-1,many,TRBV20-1,CSARTSGGGNEQFF,TGCAGTGCTAGAACTAGCGGGGGAGGGAATGAGCAGTTCTTC
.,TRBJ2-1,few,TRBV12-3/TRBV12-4,CASSTPWQGRNEQFF,TGTGCCAGCAGTACCCCCTGGCAGGGGCGGAATGAGCAGTTCTTC
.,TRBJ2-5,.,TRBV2,CASSDGDPYF,TGTGCCAGCAGTGACGGGGACCCGTACTTC
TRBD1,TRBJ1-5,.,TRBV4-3,CASSQDWTGSSNQPQHF,TGCGCCAGCAGCCAAGATTGGACAGGGTCTAGCAATCAGCCCCAGCATTTT
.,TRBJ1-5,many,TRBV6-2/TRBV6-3,CASSRGAQPQHF,TGTGCCAGCAGTAGGGGAGCTCAGCCCCAGCATTTT
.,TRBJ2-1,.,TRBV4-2,CASSQVYRGAPYNEQFF,TGTGCCAGCAGCCAAGTGTATAGGGGGGCCCCCTACAATGAGCAGTTCTTC
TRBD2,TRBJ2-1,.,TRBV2,CASRFSSGRFDEQFF,TGCGCCAGCAGGTTCTCTAGCGGGAGGTTCGATGAGCAGTTCTTC
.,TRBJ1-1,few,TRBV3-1,CASSQVETEAFF,TGTGCCAGCAGCCAAGTGGAGACTGAAGCTTTCTTT
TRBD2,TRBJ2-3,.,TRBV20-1,CSASPLAGADTQYF,TGCAGTGCTAGCCCACTAGCGGGGGCCGATACGCAGTATTTT
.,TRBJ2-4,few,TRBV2,CASSEMELQYF,TGTGCCAGCAGTGAAATGGAGCTTCAGTACTTC
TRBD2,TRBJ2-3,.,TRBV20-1,CSARGLAEFTDTQYF,TGCAGTGCTAGAGGACTAGCGGAGTTCACAGATACGCAGTATTTT
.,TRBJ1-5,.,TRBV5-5,CASSPGFLMNQPQHF,TGTGCCAGCAGCCCTGGCTTCCTTATGAATCAGCCCCAGCATTTT